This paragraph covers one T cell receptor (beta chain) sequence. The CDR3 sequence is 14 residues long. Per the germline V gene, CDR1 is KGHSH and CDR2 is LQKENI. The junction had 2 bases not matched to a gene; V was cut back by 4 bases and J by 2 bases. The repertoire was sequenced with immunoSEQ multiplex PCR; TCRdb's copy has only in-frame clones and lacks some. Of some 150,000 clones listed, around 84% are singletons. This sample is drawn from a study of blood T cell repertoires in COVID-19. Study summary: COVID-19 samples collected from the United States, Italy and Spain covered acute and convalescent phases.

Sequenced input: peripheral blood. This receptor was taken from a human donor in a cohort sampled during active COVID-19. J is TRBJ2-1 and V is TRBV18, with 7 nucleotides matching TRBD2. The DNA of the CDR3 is TGTGCCAGCTCACTAAGCGGGGCCTACAATGAGCAGTTCTTC. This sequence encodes CASSLSGAYNEQFF.